The T cell receptor beta chain under discussion was sequenced for a study of shared clonotypes between healthy human individuals. A single count supports this clone. This same CDR3 is encoded by further DNA sequences in the sample. V lost 3 bases, J lost 1 base, and 7 bases lay in between. The germline CDR1 and CDR2 sequences are KGHSH and LQKENI. The CDR3 sequence is 15 residues long. Profiling relied on immunoSEQ multiplex PCR, and the TCRdb table lists in-frame clones only, not all of them. The sample lists approximately 2.5 million clones, approximately 94% occurring once. Donors were healthy HIV-negative adults without recent acute infections or vaccinations.

The origin of this receptor is a man in his late teens or twenties in good health. Some clones in this sample may be carry-over from other donors' samples. The J gene is TRBJ2-6, the V gene TRBV18, with D perhaps assigned TRBD1 or TRBD2 (5 bases each). Sequencing was performed on naive CD4+ T cells from PBMCs. Subset in this sample: CD45RA+ positively selected. CDR3 in amino acids: CASSPGTSGANVLTF. DNA of the CDR3: TGTGCCAGCTCACCCGGGACGTCTGGGGCCAACGTCCTGACTTTC.